Each of the 27 T cell receptor beta chains below was sequenced from the same sample in a study of blood T cell repertoires in COVID-19. The method was immunoSEQ multiplex PCR; TCRdb's version includes in-frame clones alone and lacks a portion of them. The repertoire consists of some 150,000 clones, with about 80% occurring once and the leading ten covering approximately 1.4%. The sequencing sample was made of peripheral blood. The origin of the receptors is a human donor in a cohort sampled during active COVID-19.

The CDR3: CASSSGTSARSTDTQYF. CDR3 DNA sequence: TGCGCCAGCAGCTCCGGGACTAGCGCACGTAGCACAGATACGCAGTATTTT. The chain joins TRBV5-1 to TRBJ2-3, with 10 bases matching TRBD2. CDR3 length equals 17 residues. CDR1 and CDR2 (germline): SGHRS, YFSETQ. The V gene end was trimmed by 3 bases and the J gene end by 0 bases; junction bases not matched to a gene: 7.

The CDR3 reads CASSTGLAGLYNEQFF. CDR3 DNA: TGCGCCAGCAGCACCGGACTAGCGGGGTTGTACAATGAGCAGTTCTTC. The gene calls are TRBV5-1 and TRBJ2-1; 12 positions agree with TRBD2. CDR3 length: 16 residues. Trimming removed 4 bases from V and 4 bases from J; junction bases left unmatched: 6. The germline V gene has CDR1 SGHRS and CDR2 YFSETQ. Supplemented by reference TRBV5-1 and TRBJ2-1, the full variable domain reads KAGVTQTPRYLIKTRGQQVTLSCSPISGHRSVSWYQQTPGQGLQFLFEYFSETQRNKGNFPGRFSGRQFSNSRSEMNVSTLELGDSALYLCASSTGLAGLYNEQFFGPGTRLTVL.

The J gene is TRBJ1-1, the V gene TRBV11-3; D gene unclear. Trimming took off 3 bases at V and 0 bases at J, with 8 bases between the two ends. The CDR3 sequence is 14 residues long. CDR1 and CDR2 (germline): SGHNT, YENEEA. CDR3 amino acids: CASSFGGVNTEAFF. The CDR3 region has the DNA TGTGCCAGCAGCTTTGGCGGGGTGAACACTGAAGCTTTCTTT.

The chain joins TRBV19 to TRBJ2-3, with D tentatively TRBD1 (6 bases). Germline-derived CDR1 and CDR2 are LNHDA and SQIVND (reference sequence). V lost 3 bases to trimming and J lost 2 bases, with 9 bases between them. The length of the CDR3 is 14 residues. Written as DNA, the CDR3 is TGTGCCAGTAGTATCCAGGGGTTCACAGATACGCAGTATTTT. Protein: CASSIQGFTDTQYF.

This chain uses TRBV4-1 with TRBJ2-6; 12 nucleotides line up with TRBD1. Looked up from germline, CDR1 is MGHRA and CDR2 is YSYEKL. V was pared by 1 base and J by 2 bases, with 6 bases of the junction left unmatched. The CDR3 is 19 amino acids. In nucleotides, the CDR3 is TGCGCCAGCAGCCAAGTGGCCGGGACAGGGGGCGCTGGGGCCAACGTCCTGACTTTC. It yields the protein CASSQVAGTGGAGANVLTF.

The rearrangement joins TRBV2 to TRBJ2-6; 7 positions match TRBD1. Germline CDR1 is SNHLY and CDR2 is FYNNEI. The length of the CDR3 is 15 residues. V lost 7 bases to trimming and J lost 2 bases; unmatched junction nucleotides: 5. CDR3 sequence (DNA): TGTGCCAGCAAGGACACAGGGGCTGGGGCCAACGTCCTGACTTTC. This sequence encodes CASKDTGAGANVLTF.

V is TRBV19 and J is TRBJ2-7; 7 bases agree with TRBD1. Trimming took 3 bases from V and 2 from J; bases not matched to a gene: 7. This CDR3 has 15 residues. From germline, CDR1 is LNHDA and CDR2 SQIVND (reference sequence). The CDR3 DNA is TGTGCCAGTAGTATTCTCCCTGGGACAGCCTACGAGCAGTACTTC. Its protein product is CASSILPGTAYEQYF. Combining the CDR3 with reference TRBV19 and TRBJ2-7 gives the whole variable domain DGGITQSPKYLFRKEGQNVTLSCEQNLNHDAMYWYRQDPGQGLRLIYYSQIVNDFQKGDIAEGYSVSREKKESFPLTVTSAQKNPTAFYLCASSILPGTAYEQYFGPGTRLTVT.

V usage is TRBV11-2 and J usage is TRBJ2-3; 10 positions agree with TRBD2. The V and J ends lost 1 base and 5 bases, in that order; junction bases with no gene match: 6. CDR1 SGHAT and CDR2 FQNNGV come from the germline V gene. This CDR3 spans 16 amino acids. CDR3 loop: CASSLAVLAGVDTQYF. DNA for the CDR3: TGTGCCAGCAGCTTAGCTGTGCTAGCGGGAGTAGATACGCAGTATTTT.

The CDR3 coding sequence is TGTGCCTGGAGTGTACCTGGGCCCGAGCAGTACTTC. Translating it yields CAWSVPGPEQYF. The J gene is TRBJ2-7, the V gene TRBV30; no definite D call. The CDR3 extends over 12 amino acids. V dropped 0 bases and J dropped 6 bases, with 9 bases sitting between them. In germline, CDR1 is GTSNPN, CDR2 SVGIG (reference sequence). The entire variable domain, with the rest obtained from reference TRBV30 and TRBJ2-7, is as follows: SQTIHQWPATLVQPVGSPLSLECTVEGTSNPNLYWYRQAAGRGLQLLFYSVGIGQISSEVPQNLSASRPQDRQFILSSKKLLLSDSGFYLCAWSVPGPEQYFGPGTRLTVT.

The J gene is TRBJ2-7, the V gene TRBV6-5, with D perhaps matching TRBD1 (6 bases). The V and J ends lost 4 bases and 2 bases respectively, with 9 bases between them. Germline CDR1 MNHEY, CDR2 SVGAGI. The CDR3 sequence is 13 residues long. CDR3 protein: CASSFGQPYEQYF. CDR3 DNA sequence: TGTGCCAGCAGTTTTGGACAGCCCTACGAGCAGTACTTC.

This chain joins TRBV19 and TRBJ1-4; 7 bases align to TRBD1. The germline gives CDR1 LNHDA, CDR2 SQIVND (reference sequence). V dropped 5 bases and J dropped 7; count of bases not matched to a gene: 7. This CDR3 has 14 amino acids. The CDR3 loop is CASSLGGVAEKLFF. The CDR3 DNA is TGTGCCAGTAGTTTAGGGGGCGTGGCTGAAAAACTGTTTTTT. Full variable domain (missing parts from reference TRBV19 and TRBJ1-4): DGGITQSPKYLFRKEGQNVTLSCEQNLNHDAMYWYRQDPGQGLRLIYYSQIVNDFQKGDIAEGYSVSREKKESFPLTVTSAQKNPTAFYLCASSLGGVAEKLFFGSGTQLSVL.

This chain joins TRBV5-1 and TRBJ2-7; 8 nucleotides line up with TRBD1. This CDR3 is 17 amino acids long. With 5 bases clipped from V and 5 bases from J, the junction kept 18 bases outside the gene matches. CDR1 is SGHRS and CDR2 is YFSETQ in the germline V gene. This chain's CDR3 is CASSLSGQGSVENEQYF. The CDR3 region has the DNA TGCGCCAGCAGTCTATCCGGACAGGGATCAGTTGAAAACGAGCAGTACTTC. Combining the CDR3 with reference TRBV5-1 and TRBJ2-7 gives the whole variable domain KAGVTQTPRYLIKTRGQQVTLSCSPISGHRSVSWYQQTPGQGLQFLFEYFSETQRNKGNFPGRFSGRQFSNSRSEMNVSTLELGDSALYLCASSLSGQGSVENEQYFGPGTRLTVT.

The count of this clone is one. V and J are TRBV14 and TRBJ2-5; unclear D gene. Germline-derived CDR1 and CDR2 are SGHDN and FVKESK. With 1 base removed from V and 2 bases from J, the gap between germline ends came to 5 bases. The CDR3 runs to 13 residues. Here the CDR3 DNA reads TGTGCCAGCAGCCAAGTGAGACAAGAGACCCAGTACTTC. It codes for CASSQVRQETQYF.

The chain combines TRBV18 with TRBJ2-3; a weak D match, TRBD1 (5 bases). The V end lost 6 bases, the J end lost 3 bases, and 16 bases lay between the germline ends. The CDR3 totals 15 residues. The V gene's germline CDR1 is KGHSH and CDR2 LQKENI. The CDR3 nucleotides read TGTGCCAGCTCCGCCGCCAGGGCAGAGACAGATACGCAGTATTTT. As protein: CASSAARAETDTQYF.

The chain employs TRBV7-8 and TRBJ2-2, with 14 bases aligning to TRBD2. There are 17 residues in the CDR3. The trim removed 6 bases at V and 5 bases at J, leaving 8 bases unmatched. Per the germline V gene, CDR1 is SGHVS and CDR2 is FQNEAQ. CDR3 in DNA: TGTGCCAGCAGGTCGGGACTAGCGGGAGTCGGAACCGGGGAGCTGTTTTTT. Its translation is CASRSGLAGVGTGELFF.

V and J are TRBV3-1 (or the pseudogene TRBV3-2) and TRBJ1-1; no definite D call. Germline V gives CDR1 LGHDT, CDR2 YNNKEL (reference sequence). The CDR3 extends over 15 amino acids. The V gene lost 4 bases and the J gene lost 2 bases, with 14 bases spanning the gap. The CDR3 reads CASSPWTGSNTEAFF. The CDR3 DNA is TGTGCCAGCAGCCCTTGGACTGGGTCTAACACTGAAGCTTTCTTT.

The chain has TRBV11-2 and TRBJ2-7; a possible D gene is TRBD2 (6 bases). Germline V CDR1 and CDR2: SGHAT, FQNNGV. The length of the CDR3 is 16 residues. V was cut by 6 bases and J by 0 bases, with 18 bases left in between. CDR3 DNA: TGTGCCAGCAGGGCAATAAGACTGGGGGGCTCCTACGAGCAGTACTTC. Amino acids: CASRAIRLGGSYEQYF.

The chain employs TRBV5-6 and TRBJ1-3, with a weak D call TRBD1 (5 bases). This CDR3 contains 15 residues. Per the germline V gene, CDR1 is SGHDT and CDR2 is YYEEEE. V lost 3 bases, J lost 9 bases, and 19 bases lay in between. The CDR3 DNA reads as TGTGCCAGCAGCTACCAGGGACCTGAGGGAGGCACCATATATTTT. This translates into CASSYQGPEGGTIYF.

V is TRBV4-3 and J is TRBJ1-6; TRBD1 matches at 9 bases. The germline gives CDR1 LGHNA, CDR2 YSLEER. Trimming at V came to 0 bases and at J to 7 bases, leaving 4 bases not matched to a gene. This CDR3 has 16 amino acids. This CDR3 is CASSQDRTGDNSPLHF. The DNA for the CDR3 is TGCGCCAGCAGCCAAGATAGGACAGGGGACAATTCACCCCTCCACTTT.

The chain uses TRBV5-5 and TRBJ2-7; D may be TRBD1 (6 bases). This CDR3 comprises 13 residues. CDR1 is SGHKS, CDR2 YYEKEE, per germline (reference sequence). V was trimmed by 7 bases and J by 7 bases, leaving 18 bases between them. The CDR3 coding sequence is TGTGCCAGCTCCTCTCTACAGGGCGGAGAGCAGTACTTC. Amino acid sequence: CASSSLQGGEQYF.

This chain joins TRBV6-5 and TRBJ1-4; 7 bases align to TRBD1. V lost 4 bases, J lost 0 bases, and 5 bases stayed unmatched. This CDR3 comprises 16 residues. Germline V gene sequence: CDR1 MNHEY, CDR2 SVGAGI. In nucleotides, the CDR3 is TGTGCCAGCAGTTCTGGACAGGTTGCAACTAATGAAAAACTGTTTTTT. It is translated as CASSSGQVATNEKLFF.

The chain uses TRBV27 and TRBJ1-1; D call uncertain. This CDR3 comprises 12 residues. Germline-derived CDR1 and CDR2 are MNHEY and SMNVEV (reference sequence). V shed 4 bases and J shed 9 bases, with 12 bases lying between them. DNA of the CDR3: TGTGCCAGCAGTTCCTTCCCGGGGAAAGCTTTCTTT. This encodes CASSSFPGKAFF.

The genes are TRBV27 and TRBJ2-5; 11 bases fit TRBD1. This CDR3 is built from 16 residues. Trimming cost V 6 bases and J 1 base; bases outside gene matches: 7. Per germline, CDR1 MNHEY and CDR2 SMNVEV (reference sequence). CDR3 sequence (DNA): TGTGCCAGCAGCCCTCGTGGGACAGGGGGCCAAGAGACCCAGTACTTC. Its translation is CASSPRGTGGQETQYF.

The rearrangement links TRBV4-3 to TRBJ2-3; D is undetermined. In germline, CDR1 is LGHNA, CDR2 YSLEER. V was clipped by 0 bases and J by 1 base, with 8 bases between them. The CDR3 spans 15 residues. DNA for the CDR3: TGCGCCAGCAGCCAAGAGGAGAACTGCACAGATACGCAGTATTTT. Its protein is CASSQEENCTDTQYF.

The chain joins TRBV18 to TRBJ1-6; 9 bases line up with TRBD1. The V and J ends lost 2 bases and 11 bases, in that order; junction bases with no gene match: 7. Germline CDR1 KGHSH, CDR2 LQKENI. This CDR3 contains 15 residues. The chain's CDR3 is CASSPSTGGRTPLHF. As DNA, the CDR3 is TGTGCCAGCTCACCATCGACAGGGGGTAGAACACCCCTCCACTTT.

The J gene is TRBJ2-2, the V gene TRBV9, with 11 nucleotides matching TRBD1. This CDR3 region has 15 residues. The germline V gene encodes CDR1 SGDLS and CDR2 YYNGEE. The trim removed 6 bases at V and 5 bases at J, leaving 6 bases unmatched. The CDR3 DNA follows: TGTGCCAGCACCGGACAGGGGGCCGAGACCGGGGAGCTGTTTTTT. Translated: CASTGQGAETGELFF.

V usage is TRBV2 and J usage is TRBJ1-5, with TRBD1 as a possible D gene (5 bases). The CDR3 has 14 amino acids. Trimming removed 6 bases from V and 7 bases from J, with 16 bases in between. Germline lookup yields CDR1 SNHLY and CDR2 FYNNEI. CDR3 protein: CASSLDTDGQPQHF. In nucleotides, the CDR3 is TGTGCCAGCAGCCTGGACACGGACGGGCAGCCCCAGCATTTT.